This record concerns one TCR beta chain sequence. These data originate in a study of breast tumors, draining lymph nodes, adjacent tissues. Samples came from axillary lymph nodes draining the breast cancer. Each CDR3 protein gets one entry after TCRdb re-called the multiplex PCR reads with MiXCR. The table records 100,000 or so distinct CDR3 sequences, around 20% of them present only once. This CDR3 contains 15 residues. Germline V gene data show CDR1 as SNHLY and CDR2 as FYNNEI. V was shortened by 8 bases and J by 0 bases, with 14 bases between the two germline ends. The genes are TRBV2 and TRBJ2-4, with D tentatively TRBD1 (6 bases). The sequencing input was axillary lymph node tissue. The TCR sequence derives from a female donor with breast cancer. Some clones in this sample may be carry-over from other donors' samples. The CDR3: CASEPDRLAKNIQYF. In DNA, the CDR3 is TGTGCCAGCGAACCGGACAGATTAGCCAAAAACATTCAGTACTTC.